These 12 T cell receptor beta chains were sequenced from one sample in a study of blood T cell repertoires in COVID-19. Some clones are missing from TCRdb's copy, which holds only in-frame ones; the method was immunoSEQ multiplex PCR. Here the sample spans about 210,000 clones, 82% being singletons. The specimen was peripheral blood. Every receptor here comes from a woman in her seventies with COVID-19, enrolled during active disease.

The chain recombines TRBV7-2 with TRBJ2-2; 11 nucleotides align to TRBD1. The J segment lost 6 bases and the V segment lost 5 bases, leaving 5 bases of the junction unmatched. The CDR3 has 15 amino acids. Looked up from germline, CDR1 is SGHTA and CDR2 is FQGNSA. The CDR3 bases are TGTGCCAGCAGCCGGCCGGGACAGGGGGCCGGGGAGCTGTTTTTT. Residues: CASSRPGQGAGELFF.

This sequence joins TRBV30 and TRBJ1-3, with D hard to call. V was cut by 5 bases and J by 0 bases, with 11 bases left in between. The CDR3 has 14 amino acids. Germline-derived CDR1 and CDR2 are GTSNPN and SVGIG (reference sequence). CDR3 in amino acids: CAWLPNSSGNTIYF. The CDR3 DNA follows: TGTGCCTGGTTACCCAATAGCTCTGGAAACACCATATATTTT.

The chain employs TRBV27 and TRBJ1-1, with unresolved D. The CDR3 is 11 residues long. Germline loops: CDR1 MNHEY, CDR2 SMNVEV (reference sequence). Deletions cut 6 bases from V and 11 bases from J, with 13 bases between. In DNA form, the CDR3 reads TGTGCCAGCAGGGCGGGTCTGCGGGCTTTCTTT. This codes for CASRAGLRAFF.

The genes are TRBV24-1 and TRBJ2-1, with TRBD2 identical over 10 bases. V lost 4 bases and J lost 2; bases outside the gene matches: 7. Per the germline V gene, CDR1 is KGHDR and CDR2 is SFDVKD. This CDR3 region has 17 residues. The CDR3: CATSDQTSGTAYNEQFF. CDR3 DNA sequence: TGTGCCACCAGTGACCAAACTAGCGGGACGGCCTACAATGAGCAGTTCTTC.

The genes are TRBV30 and TRBJ1-6; possible D gene TRBD1, 5 bases. Germline CDR1 is GTSNPN and CDR2 is SVGIG (reference sequence). Trimming cost V 2 bases and J 17 bases, with 22 bases left between them. The CDR3 has 14 residues. CDR3: CAWSKGAITTHVHF. The CDR3 region has the DNA TGTGCCTGGAGTAAAGGGGCCATCACCACCCATGTCCACTTT.

The rearrangement uses TRBV29-1 and TRBJ2-1; perhaps TRBD2 as D (6 bases). V shed 4 bases and J shed 3 bases, with 13 bases lying between them. CDR1 is SQVTM and CDR2 is ANQGSEA in the germline V gene. The CDR3 runs to 14 residues. Here the CDR3 DNA reads TGCAGCGTTGTTCCTACTAGCAGCTACAATGAGCAGTTCTTC. It codes for CSVVPTSSYNEQFF.

This clone was seen more than once but under ten times. The V gene is TRBV29-1, the J gene TRBJ1-5; D call uncertain. The CDR3 covers 12 residues. The germline V gene has CDR1 SQVTM and CDR2 ANQGSEA. The V end lost 6 bases, the J end lost 0 bases, and 6 bases lay between the germline ends. This CDR3 reads CSVALSNQPQHF. CDR3 bases: TGCAGCGTGGCCCTTAGCAATCAGCCCCAGCATTTT.

The V call is TRBV29-1, the J call TRBJ2-3; 10 nucleotides agree with TRBD1. V shed 7 bases, J shed 4 bases, and the junction held 8 bases outside the gene matches. Germline CDR1 reads SQVTM; CDR2 reads ANQGSEA. The CDR3 contains 14 residues. CDR3 bases: TGCAGCGCCTTGACAGGGGGCCCATCAGATACGCAGTATTTT. Protein product: CSALTGGPSDTQYF.

This chain links TRBV20-1 with TRBJ2-6; D unclear. CDR1 and CDR2 from the germline V gene are DFQATT and SNEGSKA (reference sequence). V was clipped by 3 bases and J by 4 bases, with 4 bases between them. The CDR3 has 12 amino acids. The DNA of the CDR3 is TGCAGTGCTAGTTCGGGGGCCAACGTCCTGACTTTC. The encoded protein is CSASSGANVLTF.

The CDR3, as DNA: TGCGCCAGCAGCCAAGATCATGGAGAAACGAACACTGAAGCTTTCTTT. Translated, it gives CASSQDHGETNTEAFF. The chain is built from TRBV4-3 and TRBJ1-1; no reliable D call. V lost 0 bases and J lost 1, with 12 bases in between. The CDR3 spans 16 residues. The germline gives CDR1 LGHNA, CDR2 YSLEER.

The chain employs TRBV19 and TRBJ1-1; 8 positions agree with TRBD1. CDR3 size: 17 residues. V dropped 3 bases and J dropped 5; count of bases not matched to a gene: 14. Germline V gene data show CDR1 as LNHDA and CDR2 as SQIVND (reference sequence). The CDR3, as DNA: TGTGCCAGTAGTATGTCGCAGGGGGCGGGAAAAGTGACTGAAGCTTTCTTT. It codes for CASSMSQGAGKVTEAFF. Full variable domain (missing parts from reference TRBV19 and TRBJ1-1): DGGITQSPKYLFRKEGQNVTLSCEQNLNHDAMYWYRQDPGQGLRLIYYSQIVNDFQKGDIAEGYSVSREKKESFPLTVTSAQKNPTAFYLCASSMSQGAGKVTEAFFGQGTRLTVV.

The chain combines TRBV7-2 with TRBJ2-3; D perhaps matches TRBD2 (6 bases). Germline lookup yields CDR1 SGHTA and CDR2 FQGNSA. V lost 5 bases to trimming and J lost 6 bases, with 15 bases between them. CDR3 length: 14 amino acids. In DNA, the CDR3 is TGTGCCAGCAGCCCCTCGACTAGGTACGATACGCAGTATTTT. Translation: CASSPSTRYDTQYF.